This passage covers 4 T cell receptor beta chains from one sample sequenced in a study of CD8 T cells in Susac syndrome. Random hexamers were used to reverse transcribe an amount of roughly 0.45 to 1 ug RNA. TCRdb reprocessed the immunoSEQ multiplex PCR reads via MiXCR and lists one record per CDR3 protein. The data show about 300,000 distinct CDR3 sequences, roughly 85% seen once. Input material: CD8+ T cells from PBMCs. The receptors here all came from a human donor with multiple sclerosis.

This clonotype appeared a single time. V is TRBV18 and J is TRBJ1-2; D is unresolved. The length of the CDR3 is 15 residues. CDR1 is KGHSH, CDR2 LQKENI, per germline. V was cut by 7 bases and J by 0 bases, with 15 bases left in between. CDR3 region: CASFSVEGANYGYTF. As DNA, the CDR3 is TGTGCCAGCTTCTCCGTTGAGGGAGCTAACTATGGCTACACCTTC.

V gene TRBV10-3 combines with J gene TRBJ2-2, with TRBD1 matching over 7 bases. In germline, CDR1 is ENHRY, CDR2 SYGVKD. V shed 3 bases, J shed 6 bases, and the junction held 7 bases outside the gene matches. The CDR3 runs to 15 residues. CDR3 bases: TGTGCCATCAGTGAAGGGGGCGAGGGCGCCGGGGAGCTGTTTTTT. It codes for CAISEGGEGAGELFF.

The rearrangement links TRBV30 to TRBJ1-1, with D tentatively TRBD1 (5 bases). Trimming took off 5 bases at V and 0 bases at J, with 13 bases between the two ends. In germline, CDR1 is GTSNPN, CDR2 SVGIG (reference sequence). The CDR3 is 14 amino acids. CDR3 bases: TGTGCCTGGTCCCCGAGGGGTATGAACACTGAAGCTTTCTTT. It specifies CAWSPRGMNTEAFF.

There are a few counts of this clonotype. The chain's CDR3 is CASSSRVSGELFF. Written as DNA, the CDR3 is TGTGCCAGCAGTTCCAGGGTTAGCGGGGAGCTGTTTTTT. This sequence joins TRBV28 and TRBJ2-2; tentative D call: TRBD1 (5 bases). The germline gives CDR1 MDHEN, CDR2 SYDVKM. The ends were cut back, 4 bases at V and 7 bases at J, with 10 bases in the middle. The CDR3 is made up of 13 amino acids.